The 5 T cell receptor beta chains listed next were all sequenced from one sample in a study of shared clonotypes between healthy human individuals. Assay: immunoSEQ multiplex PCR; the TCRdb copy retains only in-frame clones and omits some. The profile shows around 500,000 clones, roughly 80% of them singletons. Sequencing used PBMCs. The receptors come from a woman in her thirties or forties in good health. Some clones in this sample may be carry-over from other donors' samples.

Comment on this clone: It differs at one base from a far larger clone, so likely a read error. The chain joins TRBV6-5 to TRBJ2-7; D gene ambiguous. CDR3 size: 12 residues. Germline values: CDR1 MNHEY, CDR2 SVGAGI. Between the trimmed V and J ends, which lost 5 bases and 3 bases, there was a span of 8 bases. The CDR3 DNA reads as TGTGCCAGCAGTCGACATGGCTACGAGCAGTACTTC. It is translated as CASSRHGYEQYF.

The chain has TRBV5-4 and TRBJ2-1; no firm D call. The V gene lost 0 bases and the J gene lost 0 bases, with 10 bases spanning the gap. The CDR3 consists of 16 residues. The germline CDR1 and CDR2 sequences are SGHNT and YYREEE (reference sequence). The CDR3 sequence is CASSLETASSYNEQFF. As DNA, the CDR3 is TGTGCCAGCAGCTTGGAGACGGCTAGCTCCTACAATGAGCAGTTCTTC.

The chain recombines TRBV27 with TRBJ1-1; a possible D gene is TRBD1 (5 bases). This CDR3 region has 13 residues. V was shortened by 3 bases and J by 4 bases, with 9 bases between the two germline ends. Germline lookup yields CDR1 MNHEY and CDR2 SMNVEV (reference sequence). CDR3 DNA: TGTGCCAGCAGTTTCTCAGGGTCCACTGAAGCTTTCTTT. Its translation: CASSFSGSTEAFF.

In the case of this clone: The identical CDR3 is also encoded by other nucleotide sequences in the sample. V is TRBV28 and J is TRBJ1-1; 8 bases line up with TRBD1. CDR3 size: 14 residues. J gave up 1 base and V 4 bases, and 2 bases lay outside the gene matches. CDR1 is MDHEN and CDR2 is SYDVKM in the germline V gene. The CDR3 here is CASSSGQGNTEAFF. The CDR3 DNA reads as TGTGCCAGCAGTTCCGGACAGGGGAACACTGAAGCTTTCTTT. The full variable domain, rest sourced from reference TRBV28 and TRBJ1-1, is DVKVTQSSRYLVKRTGEKVFLECVQDMDHENMFWYRQDPGLGLRLIYFSYDVKMKEKGDIPEGYSVSREKKERFSLILESASTNQTSMYLCASSSGQGNTEAFFGQGTRLTVV.

V and J are TRBV6-1 and TRBJ1-2; weak D call: TRBD1 (5 bases). This CDR3 contains 15 residues. V was cut by 4 bases and J by 4 bases, with 16 bases left in between. Germline values: CDR1 MNHNS, CDR2 SASEGT. The CDR3 protein is CASSVSGTVLYGYTF. The CDR3 bases are TGTGCCAGCAGTGTTTCCGGGACGGTCCTCTATGGCTACACCTTC.